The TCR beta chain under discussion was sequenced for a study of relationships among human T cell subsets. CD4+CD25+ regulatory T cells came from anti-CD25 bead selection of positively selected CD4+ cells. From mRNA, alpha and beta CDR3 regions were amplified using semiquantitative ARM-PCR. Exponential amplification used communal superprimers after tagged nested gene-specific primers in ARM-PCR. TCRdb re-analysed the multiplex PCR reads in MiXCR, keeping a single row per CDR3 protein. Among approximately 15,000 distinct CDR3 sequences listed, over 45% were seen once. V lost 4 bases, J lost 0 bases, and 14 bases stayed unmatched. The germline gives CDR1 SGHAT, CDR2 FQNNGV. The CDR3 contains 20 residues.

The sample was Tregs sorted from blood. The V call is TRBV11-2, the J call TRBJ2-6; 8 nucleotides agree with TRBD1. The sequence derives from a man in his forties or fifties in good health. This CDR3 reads CASSYVTGTGSISGANVLTF. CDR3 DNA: TGTGCCAGCAGCTACGTAACCGGGACAGGATCTATCTCTGGGGCCAACGTCCTGACTTTC.